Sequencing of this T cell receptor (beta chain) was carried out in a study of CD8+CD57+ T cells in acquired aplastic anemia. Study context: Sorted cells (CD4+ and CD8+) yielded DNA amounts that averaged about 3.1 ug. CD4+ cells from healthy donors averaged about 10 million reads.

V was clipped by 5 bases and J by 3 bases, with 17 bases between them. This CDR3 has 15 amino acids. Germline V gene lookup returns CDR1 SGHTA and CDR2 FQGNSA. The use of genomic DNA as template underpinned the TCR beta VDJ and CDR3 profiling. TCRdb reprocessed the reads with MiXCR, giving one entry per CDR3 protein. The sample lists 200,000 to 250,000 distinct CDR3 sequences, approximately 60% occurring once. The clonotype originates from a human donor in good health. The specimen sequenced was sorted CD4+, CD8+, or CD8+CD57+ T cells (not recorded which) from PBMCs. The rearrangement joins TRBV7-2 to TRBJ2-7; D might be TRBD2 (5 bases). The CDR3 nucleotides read TGTGCCAGCAGCCCGGTTTCGGGGATAAACTACGAGCAGTACTTC. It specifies CASSPVSGINYEQYF.